A selection of T cell receptor beta chains follows, all from one sample in a study of blood T cells in healthy people across ages. TCRdb reprocessed the 5' RACE reads via MiXCR and lists one record per CDR3 protein. Of around 2 million distinct CDR3 sequences detected, about 39% appear once; the ten largest clones hold roughly 23%. The sample was blood. These receptors all come from a human donor in good health. CDR3s include the opening cysteine and the closing phenylalanine or tryptophan. Each record gives: D gene, J gene, V gene, clone size, CDR3 DNA, CDR3 protein. The D gene is left open where the match is weak. Part of the rows lack a size; the others show once, few, many or a class for expanded clones.

D gene: .; J gene: TRBJ1-2; V gene: TRBV2; clone size: .; CDR3 DNA: TGTGCCAGCATAGGAGAACAGGGTGCGGATGGCTACACCTTC; CDR3 protein: CASIGEQGADGYTF
D gene: .; J gene: TRBJ1-2; V gene: TRBV12-3/TRBV12-4; clone size: .; CDR3 DNA: TGTGCCAGCAGTCGGGGGAGGCGGGATGGCTACACCTTC; CDR3 protein: CASSRGRRDGYTF
D gene: .; J gene: TRBJ2-2; V gene: TRBV6-1; clone size: .; CDR3 DNA: TGTGCCAGCAGCGCGGAAGGCGGGGAGCTGTTTTTT; CDR3 protein: CASSAEGGELFF
D gene: TRBD2; J gene: TRBJ2-7; V gene: TRBV6-2/TRBV6-3; clone size: few; CDR3 DNA: TGTGCCAGCAGTTCCCATGTTAGGAGACGGGGGGGATCCTACGAGCAGTACTTC; CDR3 protein: CASSSHVRRRGGSYEQYF
D gene: TRBD1; J gene: TRBJ2-6; V gene: TRBV5-1; clone size: .; CDR3 DNA: TGCGCCAGCAGCTTACGACAGGGGGGGTCTGGGGCCAACGTCCGGACTTTC; CDR3 protein: CASSLRQGGSGANVRTF
D gene: .; J gene: TRBJ1-2; V gene: TRBV20-1; clone size: .; CDR3 DNA: TGCAGTGCTAGAGATTATAATGGCTACACCTTC; CDR3 protein: CSARDYNGYTF
D gene: TRBD1; J gene: TRBJ2-1; V gene: TRBV11-3; clone size: few; CDR3 DNA: TGTGCCAGCAGCTTAACGGGACAGGGCTGTGAGCAGTTCTTC; CDR3 protein: CASSLTGQGCEQFF
D gene: .; J gene: TRBJ1-1; V gene: TRBV9; clone size: .; CDR3 DNA: TGTGCCAGCAGCGTAGGGAACATGAACACTGAAGCTTTCTTT; CDR3 protein: CASSVGNMNTEAFF
D gene: .; J gene: TRBJ2-1; V gene: TRBV5-6; clone size: .; CDR3 DNA: TGTGCCAGCAGCTTGGGCCCTGAAAATGGCAATGAGCAGTTCTTC; CDR3 protein: CASSLGPENGNEQFF
D gene: TRBD2; J gene: TRBJ2-1; V gene: TRBV7-9; clone size: .; CDR3 DNA: TGTGCCAGCAGTCAACAGAGGACTAGTCCTTACAATGAGCAGTTCTTC; CDR3 protein: CASSQQRTSPYNEQFF
D gene: TRBD1; J gene: TRBJ1-4; V gene: TRBV20-1; clone size: few; CDR3 DNA: TGCAGTGCTAGAGACCGGACAGGGTATGAAAAACTGTTTTTT; CDR3 protein: CSARDRTGYEKLFF
D gene: .; J gene: TRBJ2-1; V gene: TRBV29-1; clone size: few; CDR3 DNA: TGCAGCGTTGAAAAGACCCCCTACAATGAGCAGTTCTTC; CDR3 protein: CSVEKTPYNEQFF
D gene: TRBD1; J gene: TRBJ1-6; V gene: TRBV18; clone size: .; CDR3 DNA: TGTGCCAGCTCACTCCGACGGACAGGGGGAGAGTCACCCCTCCACTTT; CDR3 protein: CASSLRRTGGESPLHF
D gene: TRBD1; J gene: TRBJ2-1; V gene: TRBV29-1; clone size: .; CDR3 DNA: TGCAGCGTTCCGGAGAGGGGGCGGTACAATGAGCAGTTCTTC; CDR3 protein: CSVPERGRYNEQFF
D gene: .; J gene: TRBJ2-7; V gene: TRBV27; clone size: .; CDR3 DNA: TGTGCCAGCAGTACTGGAAGGGTCTACGAGCAGTACTTC; CDR3 protein: CASSTGRVYEQYF
D gene: .; J gene: TRBJ1-4; V gene: TRBV2; clone size: .; CDR3 DNA: TGTGCCGGTCAGGTTGGCCATGCAACTAATGAAAAACTGTATTTT; CDR3 protein: CAGQVGHATNEKLYF
D gene: .; J gene: TRBJ2-3; V gene: TRBV29-1; clone size: few; CDR3 DNA: TGCAGCGTTTCTGACACTAACACAGATACGCAGTATTTT; CDR3 protein: CSVSDTNTDTQYF
D gene: .; J gene: TRBJ1-2; V gene: TRBV20-1; clone size: .; CDR3 DNA: TGCAGTGCTAGAGCCCGGGATTTCTATGGCTACACCTTC; CDR3 protein: CSARARDFYGYTF
D gene: .; J gene: TRBJ2-5; V gene: TRBV24-1; clone size: .; CDR3 DNA: TGTGCCACCGGAGGACAGTTCCTACAAGAGACCCAGTACTTC; CDR3 protein: CATGGQFLQETQYF
D gene: .; J gene: TRBJ2-7; V gene: TRBV20-1; clone size: .; CDR3 DNA: TGCAGTGCTAGGAACCAGGGGACCGCCTACGAGCAGTACTTC; CDR3 protein: CSARNQGTAYEQYF
D gene: .; J gene: TRBJ2-1; V gene: TRBV20-1; clone size: .; CDR3 DNA: TGCAGTGCGGAGACGGGGAGCGACAATGAGCAGTTCTTC; CDR3 protein: CSAETGSDNEQFF
D gene: .; J gene: TRBJ2-5; V gene: TRBV4-2; clone size: .; CDR3 DNA: TGTGCCAGCAGCCCCGAACCTACAGGGGAGGGGACCCAGTACTTC; CDR3 protein: CASSPEPTGEGTQYF
D gene: .; J gene: TRBJ1-4; V gene: TRBV7-9; clone size: .; CDR3 DNA: TGTGCCAGCGAGGCCGCCGATCGGGAAAAACTGTTTTTT; CDR3 protein: CASEAADREKLFF
D gene: .; J gene: TRBJ1-2; V gene: TRBV7-2; clone size: .; CDR3 DNA: TGTGCCAGCAGCTTAGTTTCGGGGGCTGGCTATGGCTACACCTTC; CDR3 protein: CASSLVSGAGYGYTF
D gene: TRBD1; J gene: TRBJ1-5; V gene: TRBV11-2; clone size: .; CDR3 DNA: TGTGCCAGCAGCTTAGGTATCGACAGGGAACATCAGCCCCAGCATTTT; CDR3 protein: CASSLGIDREHQPQHF
D gene: .; J gene: TRBJ2-3; V gene: TRBV3-1; clone size: once; CDR3 DNA: TGTGCCAGCAGCCAAGTCATTGGAACGGATACGCAGTATTTT; CDR3 protein: CASSQVIGTDTQYF
D gene: .; J gene: TRBJ1-6; V gene: TRBV7-3; clone size: few; CDR3 DNA: TGTGCCAGCAGCGAAGGACCGAATTCACCCCTCCACTTT; CDR3 protein: CASSEGPNSPLHF
D gene: .; J gene: TRBJ1-1; V gene: TRBV20-1; clone size: .; CDR3 DNA: TGCAGTGCTAACCAGTTTGGGGCTTCGGCTTTCTTT; CDR3 protein: CSANQFGASAFF
D gene: .; J gene: TRBJ2-1; V gene: TRBV6-1; clone size: .; CDR3 DNA: TGTGCCAGCAGTGAAGCGCTTTGGGATCGGTTAACCAGTGAGCAGTTCTTC; CDR3 protein: CASSEALWDRLTSEQFF
D gene: TRBD2; J gene: TRBJ2-3; V gene: TRBV6-1; clone size: few; CDR3 DNA: TGTGCCAGCACTGATCCGCTAGCGGCCCCCGTCAGGGATACGCAGTATTTT; CDR3 protein: CASTDPLAAPVRDTQYF
D gene: .; J gene: TRBJ2-1; V gene: TRBV6-5; clone size: many; CDR3 DNA: TGTGCCAGCAGTTATGGTAGCAATGAGCAGTTCTTC; CDR3 protein: CASSYGSNEQFF
D gene: TRBD1; J gene: TRBJ1-1; V gene: TRBV2; clone size: .; CDR3 DNA: TGTGCCAGCAGTGGAAGACAGGGACTGACGGCGACGGAAGCTTTCTTT; CDR3 protein: CASSGRQGLTATEAFF
D gene: .; J gene: TRBJ2-7; V gene: TRBV3-1; clone size: .; CDR3 DNA: TGTGCCAGCAGCCAAGATCGAGTGGGAAAGTACGAGCAGTACTTC; CDR3 protein: CASSQDRVGKYEQYF
D gene: TRBD1; J gene: TRBJ1-2; V gene: TRBV18; clone size: .; CDR3 DNA: TGTGCCAGCTCACAAGGGACAGCTGAACGTGATGGCTACACCTTC; CDR3 protein: CASSQGTAERDGYTF
D gene: .; J gene: TRBJ1-2; V gene: TRBV7-2; clone size: .; CDR3 DNA: TGTGCCAGCAGCTTCGAGGGCATACCTCCCTATGGCTACACCTTC; CDR3 protein: CASSFEGIPPYGYTF
D gene: .; J gene: TRBJ2-3; V gene: TRBV7-3; clone size: few; CDR3 DNA: TGTGCCAGCAGCTCCCTCGGGACTCTTTCTAGCACAGATACGCAGTATTTT; CDR3 protein: CASSSLGTLSSTDTQYF
D gene: .; J gene: TRBJ1-2; V gene: TRBV7-2; clone size: .; CDR3 DNA: TGTGCCAGTTCTCGGGGGCGAGACTATGGCTACATCTTC; CDR3 protein: CASSRGRDYGYIF
D gene: TRBD2; J gene: TRBJ2-5; V gene: TRBV10-3; clone size: few; CDR3 DNA: TGTGCCATCAGTGAGGGGACTAGCGGGGTGGTAGAGACCCAGTACTTC; CDR3 protein: CAISEGTSGVVETQYF
D gene: .; J gene: TRBJ1-6; V gene: TRBV7-2; clone size: few; CDR3 DNA: TGTGCCAGCAGCTCGGGTCAGAGATTACCCCTCCACTTT; CDR3 protein: CASSSGQRLPLHF